These 20 T cell receptor beta chains share one sample of origin, sequenced in a study of blood T cells in healthy people across ages. Combining a sample-barcoded 5' primer with a J-beta primer mix, a second PCR ran for roughly 6 to 12 cycles. TCRdb used MiXCR to reprocess the 5' RACE reads, holding one entry per CDR3 protein. The sample contains 1.6 million or so distinct CDR3 sequences, almost 35% of which appear only once. Sequencing input: blood. All receptors derive from a woman aged 25 to 45 in good health.

This chain joins TRBV11-2 and TRBJ2-1; maybe TRBD1 (6 bases). The CDR3 is 16 amino acids. Germline CDR1 is SGHAT and CDR2 is FQNNGV. Trimming took 1 base from V and 8 from J, leaving 18 bases between them. The DNA of the CDR3 is TGTGCCAGCAGCTTAGGGCAGGGGTTGAGTACATATGAGCAGTTCTTC. Its protein is CASSLGQGLSTYEQFF.

The chain recombines TRBV29-1 with TRBJ2-1; a weak D match, TRBD2 (5 bases). Germline lookup yields CDR1 SQVTM and CDR2 ANQGSEA. Trimming stripped 6 bases from V and 1 base from J, with 13 bases between. The CDR3 covers 14 residues. CDR3 sequence: CSVGIGGSYNEQFF. The CDR3 nucleotides read TGCAGCGTGGGCATAGGAGGATCCTACAATGAGCAGTTCTTC.

This clonotype has ten or more counts. The V and J genes are TRBV12-3 or TRBV12-4 and TRBJ2-7, with 8 bases identical to TRBD2. V shed 6 bases and J 3 bases; nucleotides not matched to a gene: 10. The CDR3 spans 15 residues. For the CDR3, the DNA is TGTGCCAGCAGCTTGAGCGGGGGCGGCTTCTACGAGCAGTACTTC. Translating gives CASSLSGGGFYEQYF.

Turning to this clonotype: This may arise from a read error, as a much more abundant clone is one base away. V usage is TRBV4-1 and J usage is TRBJ2-1; D may be TRBD1 or TRBD2 (5 bases each). Germline V gene sequence: CDR1 MGHRA, CDR2 YSYEKL. The V and J ends lost 4 bases and 9 bases respectively, with 7 bases between them. This CDR3 contains 11 residues. In nucleotides, the CDR3 is TGCGCCAGCAGCCGGGACGGTGAGCAGTTCTTC. The encoded protein is CASSRDGEQFF.

This clonotype was observed a handful of times. The genes are TRBV19 and TRBJ2-5; D is ambiguous. The CDR3 contains 14 residues. Trimming shortened V by 6 bases and J by 5 bases, and 16 bases separated the two germline ends. The V gene's germline CDR1 is LNHDA and CDR2 SQIVND (reference sequence). CDR3 region: CASSTPASRETQYF. CDR3 nucleotides: TGTGCCAGTAGCACTCCGGCCTCCAGGGAGACCCAGTACTTC.

This clonotype has a handful of counts. The CDR3 DNA reads as TGTGCCAGCAGTGAATCGCGTGTAGGTCTGATGGGGGCCAACGTCCTGACTTTC. It yields the protein CASSESRVGLMGANVLTF. The rearrangement links TRBV2 to TRBJ2-6; no reliable D call. Trimming removed 2 bases at V and 4 bases at J, with 18 bases between. The CDR3 totals 18 residues. Germline V gene data show CDR1 as SNHLY and CDR2 as FYNNEI.

The rearrangement joins TRBV6-1 to TRBJ2-7; weak D call: TRBD2 (6 bases). This CDR3 is built from 15 residues. Trimming pared 8 bases from V and 2 bases from J, leaving 19 bases between. CDR1 is MNHNS and CDR2 is SASEGT in the germline V gene. CDR3 nucleotide sequence: TGTGCCAGCCGCAATGGAGGGGATAGGGCCTACGAGCAGTACTTC. Its protein is CASRNGGDRAYEQYF.

The sample holds a few counts of this clonotype. This chain joins TRBV5-1 and TRBJ1-2; 7 bases are shared with TRBD1. The CDR3 runs to 12 residues. After removal of 4 bases from V and 7 bases from J, the junction contained 4 bases not matched to a gene. Germline CDR1 is SGHRS and CDR2 is YFSETQ. The DNA for the CDR3 is TGCGCCAGCAGCCCGACAGGGCTTGGCTACACCTTC. Translated, it gives CASSPTGLGYTF.

V is TRBV6-5 and J is TRBJ2-7; 8 bases are a match to TRBD2. This CDR3 is built from 15 residues. Per germline, CDR1 MNHEY and CDR2 SVGAGI. V was clipped by 8 bases and J by 3 bases; unmatched bases: 12. For the CDR3, the DNA is TGTGCCAGCCAATTGTCCAGCGGGGGAAACTACGAGCAGTACTTC. Its protein product is CASQLSSGGNYEQYF.

This clonotype has more than one count but fewer than ten. The V and J genes are TRBV28 and TRBJ1-2, with TRBD1 as a possible D gene (6 bases). V lost 5 bases and J 5 bases, leaving 15 bases between the germline ends. Looked up from germline, CDR1 is MDHEN and CDR2 is SYDVKM. The CDR3 runs 14 residues. The CDR3 region is CASSTGWGRYGYTF. The CDR3, as DNA: TGTGCCAGCAGTACAGGGTGGGGGAGGTATGGCTACACCTTC.

This chain uses TRBV24-1 with TRBJ2-1, with TRBD2 identical over 8 bases. Trimming removed 3 bases from V and 10 bases from J; junction bases left unmatched: 7. From germline, CDR1 is KGHDR and CDR2 SFDVKD. The length of the CDR3 is 14 residues. DNA for the CDR3: TGTGCCACCAGTGATCCAACTAGCGGCCGGGAGCAGTTCTTC. It is translated as CATSDPTSGREQFF.

This clonotype came up a few times. This sequence joins TRBV5-1 and TRBJ2-4; 8 bases align to TRBD2. The CDR3 is made up of 15 amino acids. V shed 5 bases and J 0 bases; nucleotides not matched to a gene: 4. In germline, CDR1 is SGHRS, CDR2 YFSETQ. In DNA, the CDR3 is TGCGCCAGCAGTACGGGGGGGCTAGCCAAAAACATTCAGTACTTC. Amino acids: CASSTGGLAKNIQYF.

This clonotype has at least ten counts. This chain uses TRBV5-1 with TRBJ2-2, with 7 bases matching TRBD1. Germline V gives CDR1 SGHRS, CDR2 YFSETQ. CDR3 size: 15 residues. Unmatched junction bases numbered 5, after V lost 4 bases and J lost 2 bases. This chain's CDR3 is CASSLGTVNTGELFF. The CDR3 coding sequence is TGCGCCAGCAGCCTAGGGACAGTCAACACCGGGGAGCTGTTTTTT.

The rearrangement links TRBV7-8 to TRBJ2-5, with TRBD2 matching over 14 bases. The CDR3 loop spans 18 amino acids. V was pared by 5 bases and J by 1 base, with 9 bases of the junction left unmatched. From germline, CDR1 is SGHVS and CDR2 FQNEAQ. The CDR3 region is CASSLTGTSGSGQETQYF. In DNA, the CDR3 is TGTGCCAGCAGCCTAACCGGGACTAGCGGGAGTGGCCAAGAGACCCAGTACTTC.

The chain couples TRBV28 to TRBJ2-3, with 8 bases lining up with TRBD1. Germline CDR1 and CDR2: MDHEN and SYDVKM. The CDR3 contains 14 residues. The V gene end was trimmed by 7 bases and the J gene end by 11 bases; junction bases not matched to a gene: 14. The CDR3, as DNA: TGTGCCAGCAAGACAGGGGCTTCCACAATGGGGCAGTATTTT. Amino acid sequence: CASKTGASTMGQYF.

This chain connects TRBV28 to TRBJ2-5; 11 nucleotides align to TRBD2. Germline CDR1 is MDHEN and CDR2 is SYDVKM. The CDR3 runs 16 residues. Trimming took 1 base from V and 0 from J; bases not matched to a gene: 1. CDR3 coding DNA: TGTGCCAGCAGTTTATCTAGCGGGAGGAACCAAGAGACCCAGTACTTC. Translated: CASSLSSGRNQETQYF.

The sample holds a few counts of this clonotype. The chain uses TRBV10-3 and TRBJ2-1, with TRBD2 matching 10 bases. The CDR3 is 17 amino acids. Germline V gene data show CDR1 as ENHRY and CDR2 as SYGVKD. V was clipped by 0 bases and J by 4 bases; unmatched bases: 6. The CDR3 spells CAISESPSGGPYNEQFF. In nucleotides, the CDR3 is TGTGCCATCAGTGAGTCGCCTAGCGGGGGACCATACAATGAGCAGTTCTTC.

V usage is TRBV5-6 and J usage is TRBJ2-1; D may be TRBD2 (7 bases). CDR1 and CDR2 (germline): SGHDT, YYEEEE. CDR3 length equals 16 residues. V was cut by 6 bases and J by 0 bases, with 16 bases left in between. The CDR3 bases are TGTGCCAGCACCTGGGGAGGGGGAAGCTCCTACAATGAGCAGTTCTTC. Translating it yields CASTWGGGSSYNEQFF.

There are a few counts of this clonotype. The V gene is TRBV20-1, the J gene TRBJ2-7; 8 nucleotides line up with TRBD1. The V segment lost 3 bases and the J segment 2 bases; nucleotides outside the gene matches: 9. CDR3 length: 15 residues. Germline V gives CDR1 DFQATT, CDR2 SNEGSKA (reference sequence). This CDR3 reads CSASIGTGAPYEQYF. The DNA for the CDR3 is TGCAGTGCTAGTATTGGGACAGGTGCCCCCTACGAGCAGTACTTC.

This clonotype was counted between two and nine times. J is TRBJ2-5 and V is TRBV7-2, with 10 bases lining up with TRBD2. The germline V gene encodes CDR1 SGHTA and CDR2 FQGNSA. The J segment lost 3 bases and the V segment lost 5 bases, leaving 6 bases of the junction unmatched. The CDR3 is 15 residues long. The CDR3 protein is CASSPSGGLEETQYF. In nucleotides, the CDR3 is TGTGCCAGCAGCCCTAGCGGGGGACTCGAAGAGACCCAGTACTTC.